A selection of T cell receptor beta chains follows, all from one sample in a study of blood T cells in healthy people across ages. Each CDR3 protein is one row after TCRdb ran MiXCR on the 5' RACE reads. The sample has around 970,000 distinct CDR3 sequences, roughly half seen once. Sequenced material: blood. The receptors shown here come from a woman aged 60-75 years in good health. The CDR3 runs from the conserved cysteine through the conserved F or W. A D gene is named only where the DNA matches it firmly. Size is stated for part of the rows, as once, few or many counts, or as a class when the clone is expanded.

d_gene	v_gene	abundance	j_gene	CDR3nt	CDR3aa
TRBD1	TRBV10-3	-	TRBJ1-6	TGTGCCATCGGGCAGGGGGCAAATTCACCCCTCCACTTT	CAIGQGANSPLHF
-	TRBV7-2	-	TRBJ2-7	TGTGCCAGCAGCTTCTGGGGGACGGAGCAGTACTTC	CASSFWGTEQYF
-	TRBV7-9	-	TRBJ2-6	TGTGCCAGCAGCTTCTTCGGTGGGTTGGCTGGGGCCAACGTCCTGACTTTC	CASSFFGGLAGANVLTF
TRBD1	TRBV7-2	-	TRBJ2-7	TGTGCCAGCAGTCGGCTGGACAGGTCCACCTCAGAGCAGTACTTC	CASSRLDRSTSEQYF
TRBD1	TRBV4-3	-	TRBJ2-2	TGCGCCAGCAGCCAATCAGGGACAGGTACCACTGGGGAGCTGTTTTTT	CASSQSGTGTTGELFF
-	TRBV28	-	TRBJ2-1	TGTGCTAGCTCCGAAGGAGAGCAGTTCTTC	CASSEGEQFF
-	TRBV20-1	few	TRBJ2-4	TGCAGTGTTGTGTCAAACATTCAGTACTTC	CSVVSNIQYF
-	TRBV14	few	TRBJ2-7	TGTGCCAGCTCCCATGGGGGACACTACGAGCAGTACTTC	CASSHGGHYEQYF
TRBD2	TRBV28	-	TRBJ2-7	TGTGCCAGCAGTTTAGACCGACTAGCGGGAGTATACGAGCAGTACTTC	CASSLDRLAGVYEQYF
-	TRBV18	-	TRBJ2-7	TGTGCCAGCTCACCAGAGCCCCGAGACGAGCAGTACTTC	CASSPEPRDEQYF
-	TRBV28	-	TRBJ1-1	TGTGCCAGCAGTTTGAGAAGGGTCACTGAAGCTTTCTTT	CASSLRRVTEAFF
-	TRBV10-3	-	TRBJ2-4	TGTGCCATCAGTGAGTCGAGTGGGGGCATTCAGTACTTC	CAISESSGGIQYF
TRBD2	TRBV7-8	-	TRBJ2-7	TGTGCCAGCAGCCAAACAGCGGGAGAGTTATCCTACGAGCAGTACTTC	CASSQTAGELSYEQYF
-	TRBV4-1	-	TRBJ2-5	TGCGCCAGCAGCCGATACCGAGCGGTCCGGGAGACCCAGTACTTC	CASSRYRAVRETQYF
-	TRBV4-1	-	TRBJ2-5	TGCGCCAGCAGCCAAAGGGCTAGCACGGAGACCCAGTACTTC	CASSQRASTETQYF
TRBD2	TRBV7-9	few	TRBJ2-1	TGTGCCAGCAGTCAAAGCGGGAGGATGTACAATGAGCAGTTCTTC	CASSQSGRMYNEQFF
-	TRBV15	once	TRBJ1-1	TGTGACACCAGCAGAGAATTTGGGGTTAGGTCCCGAATGAACACTGAAGCTTTCTTT	CDTSREFGVRSRMNTEAFF
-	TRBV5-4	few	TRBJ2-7	TGTGCCAGCAGCTGGGGAGTAGGCGACGAGCAGTACTTC	CASSWGVGDEQYF
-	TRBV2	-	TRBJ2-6	TGTGCCAGCAGTCCGGACGGCCTCTCTGGGGCCAACGTCCTGACTTTC	CASSPDGLSGANVLTF
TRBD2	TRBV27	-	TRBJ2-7	TGTGCCAGCAGTCCCTCAGCGGGAGAAGAAGGGTACGAGCAGTACTTC	CASSPSAGEEGYEQYF
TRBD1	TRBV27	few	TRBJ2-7	TGTGCCAGCAGTTTAGGGGGACAGCCAACCTACGAGCAGTACTTC	CASSLGGQPTYEQYF
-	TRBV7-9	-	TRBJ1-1	TGTGCCAGCAGCTTAGAGGTGAGCAGAGCTTTCTTT	CASSLEVSRAFF
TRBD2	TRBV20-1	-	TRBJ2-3	TGCAGTGCTGGGACTAGCGGGAGCGGGTCGGGCACAGATACGCAGTATTTT	CSAGTSGSGSGTDTQYF
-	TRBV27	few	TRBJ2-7	TGTGCCAGCTGGAAGAGCTCCTACGAGCAGTACTTC	CASWKSSYEQYF
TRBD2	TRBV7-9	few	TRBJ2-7	TGTGCCAGCACCACCGGGACTAGCGGGAGAGGCGAGCAGTACTTC	CASTTGTSGRGEQYF
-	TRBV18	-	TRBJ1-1	TGTGCCAGCTCACCCCTCTCAACGGAGAACACTGAAGCTTTCTTT	CASSPLSTENTEAFF
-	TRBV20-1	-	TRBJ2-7	TGCAGTGTCAGCGGGTTGAGGGAGCAGTACTTC	CSVSGLREQYF
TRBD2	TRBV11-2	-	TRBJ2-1	TGTGCCAGCAGCTGGGGGCCCCCAGCGGGAGCCAGTGAGCAGTTCTTC	CASSWGPPAGASEQFF
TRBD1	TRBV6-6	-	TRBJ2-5	TGTGCCTGCAGTTACTCCCAGGGGGCGATGGAGACCCAGTACTTC	CACSYSQGAMETQYF
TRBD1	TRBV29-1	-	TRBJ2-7	TGCAGCGCTGGGGGACAGGGGGACTCCTACGAGCAGTACTTC	CSAGGQGDSYEQYF
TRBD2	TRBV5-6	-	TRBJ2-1	TGTGCCAGCAGCTTTCCGGGACTAGCGGGAGGAGGGTCGAGCGAGCAGTTCTTC	CASSFPGLAGGGSSEQFF
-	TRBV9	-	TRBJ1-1	TGTGCCAGCAGTTCGGGGGGCCGGACTGAAGCTTTCTTT	CASSSGGRTEAFF
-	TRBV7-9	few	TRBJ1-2	TGTGCCAGCAGCTCTAGTGTAGGGACTTCCATTGGCTACACCTTC	CASSSSVGTSIGYTF
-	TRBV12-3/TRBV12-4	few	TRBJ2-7	TGTGCCAGCAGACAGACACGGAGCTCCTACGAGCAGTACTTC	CASRQTRSSYEQYF
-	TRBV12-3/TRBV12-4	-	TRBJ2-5	TGTGCCAGCAGTGACAGCCTTCAAAAAGAGACCCAGTACTTC	CASSDSLQKETQYF
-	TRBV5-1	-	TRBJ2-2	TGCGCCAGCAGCTTAACAGGGATGACCGGGGAGCTGTTTTTT	CASSLTGMTGELFF
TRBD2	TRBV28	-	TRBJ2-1	TGTGCCAGCAGTTTAAGCCGCTGGACTAGCGGTCACAATGAGCAGTTCTTC	CASSLSRWTSGHNEQFF
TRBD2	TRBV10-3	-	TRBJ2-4	TGTGCCATCAGTGAGACTAGCGGGGGGTGTGACATTCAGTACTTC	CAISETSGGCDIQYF
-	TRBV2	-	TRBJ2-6	TGTGCCAGCAGTGAAGAGGGGGGAGGTTGGTCTGGGGCCAACGTCCAGACTTTC	CASSEEGGGWSGANVQTF
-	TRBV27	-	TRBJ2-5	TGTGCCAGCAGTCCGGGCTTTGGTGTCCAGTACTTC	CASSPGFGVQYF
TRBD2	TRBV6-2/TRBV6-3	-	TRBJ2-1	TGTGCCAGCAGTTACTCGACAACTAGCGGGTCTCGCGAGACCCAGTTCTTC	CASSYSTTSGSRETQFF
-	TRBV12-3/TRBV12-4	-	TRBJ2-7	TGTGCCAGCAGCCCCTTAGGGAGCTCCTACGAGCAGTACTTC	CASSPLGSSYEQYF
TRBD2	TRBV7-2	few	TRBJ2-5	TGTGCCAGCAGCTCTGGACTAGCGGGAGAGGGGGAGACCCAGTACTTC	CASSSGLAGEGETQYF
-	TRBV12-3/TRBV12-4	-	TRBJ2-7	TGTGCCAGCATCGTCGATAGCGGCTCCTACAATGAGCAGTACTTC	CASIVDSGSYNEQYF
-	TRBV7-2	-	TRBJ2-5	TGTGCCAGCAGCTTAGCCCTCGGAGCCAGGGAGACCCAGTACTTC	CASSLALGARETQYF
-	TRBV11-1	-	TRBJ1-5	TGTGCCAGCACCCTAGGCGGCTTCAATTCCCCCCAGCATTTT	CASTLGGFNSPQHF
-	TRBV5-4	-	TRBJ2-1	TGTGCCAGCAGCGACCCTTGGGGCTCCTACAATGAGCAGTTCTTC	CASSDPWGSYNEQFF
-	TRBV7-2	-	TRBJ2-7	TGTGCCAGCGGCTCGCGCTACGAGCAGTACTTC	CASGSRYEQYF
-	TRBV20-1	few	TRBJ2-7	TGCAGTGCTATACCCGGGGCCGCCTTCGACGAGCAGTACTTC	CSAIPGAAFDEQYF
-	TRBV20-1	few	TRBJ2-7	TGCAGTGCTAGATCAGGGCCTTACGAGCAGTACTTC	CSARSGPYEQYF
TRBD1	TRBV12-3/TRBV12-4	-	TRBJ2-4	TGTGCCAGCAGTCCGGGACAGGTCGAGGAGCAGTACTTC	CASSPGQVEEQYF
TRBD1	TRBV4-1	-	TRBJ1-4	TGCGCCAGCAGCCCACATAAGGGGGCGGCTAATGAAAAACCGTTTTTT	CASSPHKGAANEKPFF
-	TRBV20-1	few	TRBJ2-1	TGCAGTGCTAGAAGGTTTGGTGCGGGCGTTGAGCAGTTCTTC	CSARRFGAGVEQFF
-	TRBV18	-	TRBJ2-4	TGTGCCAGCTCACCAACGGCCGCAGGCCTTTTCAAAAACATTCAGTACTTC	CASSPTAAGLFKNIQYF
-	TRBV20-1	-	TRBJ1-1	TGCAGTGCTACTCGGAATGTCGGGGGGCGGATTGCTTTCTTT	CSATRNVGGRIAFF
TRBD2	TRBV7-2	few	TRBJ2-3	TGTGCCAGCAGCCCCTCGCCGGGACTAGCACCCACAGATACGCAGTATTTT	CASSPSPGLAPTDTQYF
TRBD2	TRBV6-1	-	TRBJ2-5	TGTGCCAGCAGTGAAGAGGTCAGGACGCGGGAGCAGTACTTC	CASSEEVRTREQYF
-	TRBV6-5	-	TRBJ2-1	TGTGCCAGCAGTTACGGCGGGGCCCAGATTCGGAATGAGCAGTTCTTC	CASSYGGAQIRNEQFF
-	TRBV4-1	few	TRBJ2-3	TGCGCCAGCAGCCAAGTAGTTGTCGCGAGCACAGATACGCAGTATTTT	CASSQVVVASTDTQYF